The 31 T cell receptor beta chains given below trace back to one sample, sequenced in a study of T cells in Graves' hyperthyroidism and ophthalmopathy (dated by TCRdb to 2018 to 2020). Library prep was done by multiplex PCR. TCRdb names Illumina HiSeq 2000 as the instrument used. The TCR beta CDR3 regions were amplified from RNA transcripts. A first-round RT-PCR of the TCR CDR3 used the HTBI primer set with the Qiagen OneStep RT-PCR kit. TCRdb cleaned the public reads at Q25 with fastp, built clones with MiXCR and kept in-frame beta chains. A single entry per CDR3 protein holds the most common genes and DNA from its merged rows. The sample data list about 610,000 distinct CDR3 sequences, and more than 15% of these were observed just once. Roughly 3.5% of the sample lies in the top ten. The sequenced sample consisted of blood. The receptors were sampled from a woman between 40 and 50 years old with Graves' ophthalmopathy.

This clonotype was detected ten times or more. V gene TRBV2 combines with J gene TRBJ1-6; D remains unclear. V was pared by 6 bases and J by 8 bases, with 8 bases between. Germline V gives CDR1 SNHLY, CDR2 FYNNEI. The CDR3 is 12 residues long. DNA for the CDR3: TGTGCCAGCAGCACGAAGGATTCACCCCTCCACTTT. Translation gives CASSTKDSPLHF.

This clonotype was observed a few times. This rearrangement joins TRBV30 to TRBJ2-3, with D possibly matching TRBD2 (6 bases). There are 16 residues in the CDR3. V shed 1 base and J shed 0 bases, with 14 bases lying between them. Germline-derived CDR1 and CDR2 are GTSNPN and SVGIG (reference sequence). The DNA for the CDR3 is TGTGCCTGGAGTGGCCTTAGCGGTTCTAGCACAGATACGCAGTATTTT. Translating it yields CAWSGLSGSSTDTQYF.

This sequence joins TRBV24-1 and TRBJ2-1; 10 bases map to TRBD2. The CDR3 runs to 16 residues. Germline assignment: CDR1 KGHDR and CDR2 SFDVKD. Trimming cost V 0 bases and J 3 bases; bases outside gene matches: 1. CDR3 amino acids: CATSDLTSGIYNEQFF. Here the CDR3 DNA reads TGTGCCACCAGTGATTTGACTAGCGGGATCTACAATGAGCAGTTCTTC.

The sample holds many counts of this clonotype. The V gene is TRBV20-1, the J gene TRBJ1-2; TRBD1 aligns across 7 bases. This CDR3 is built from 11 residues. Unmatched junction bases numbered 5, after V lost 6 bases and J lost 7 bases. The germline V gene has CDR1 DFQATT and CDR2 SNEGSKA (reference sequence). The CDR3 spells CSAAGGLGYTF. CDR3 sequence (DNA): TGCAGTGCAGCAGGGGGGCTTGGCTACACCTTC.

There are a few counts of this clonotype. CDR3 residues: CASSLYLGAGANVLTF. DNA of the CDR3: TGCGCCAGCAGCTTGTATCTCGGGGCTGGGGCCAACGTCCTGACTTTC. This chain links TRBV5-1 with TRBJ2-6; D might be TRBD2 (5 bases). CDR3 length equals 16 residues. V lost 1 base to trimming and J lost 2 bases, with 10 bases between them. Germline values: CDR1 SGHRS, CDR2 YFSETQ.

Ten or more counts support this clonotype. The chain recombines TRBV30 with TRBJ2-7; no firm D call. Germline CDR1 and CDR2: GTSNPN and SVGIG (reference sequence). This CDR3 comprises 11 residues. The V end lost 4 bases, the J end lost 8 bases, and 12 bases lay between the germline ends. The CDR3 DNA sequence: TGTGCCTGGATAACCCCTAGGCAGCAGTACTTC. This codes for CAWITPRQQYF.

This clonotype was counted ten times or more. The V call is TRBV18, the J call TRBJ2-1, with 8 bases fitting TRBD1. CDR3 length equals 14 residues. J lost 5 bases, V lost 1 base, and 1 base had no gene match. The germline V gene has CDR1 KGHSH and CDR2 LQKENI. The CDR3 sequence is CASSPLGQDNEQFF. CDR3 sequence (DNA): TGTGCCAGCTCACCACTGGGACAGGACAATGAGCAGTTCTTC. The full variable domain, completed using reference TRBV18 and TRBJ2-1, is NAGVMQNPRHLVRRRGQEARLRCSPMKGHSHVYWYRQLPEEGLKFMVYLQKENIIDESGMPKERFSAEFPKEGPSILRIQQVVRGDSAAYFCASSPLGQDNEQFFGPGTRLTVL.

This clonotype was found many times. The J gene is TRBJ1-1, the V gene TRBV6-1; 9 bases fit TRBD1. From germline, CDR1 is MNHNS and CDR2 SASEGT. V dropped 6 bases and J dropped 6; count of bases not matched to a gene: 8. The CDR3 covers 14 residues. DNA of the CDR3: TGTGCCAGCAGCAGGGACAGGGTAGAAGCTGAAGCTTTCTTT. Amino acids: CASSRDRVEAEAFF.

This clonotype was seen repeatedly, ten times or more. The rearrangement uses TRBV28 and TRBJ2-1; the match to TRBD1 covers 7 bases. This CDR3 is 14 amino acids long. V dropped 4 bases and J dropped 6; count of bases not matched to a gene: 6. Germline V gene lookup returns CDR1 MDHEN and CDR2 SYDVKM. CDR3 sequence reads: CASSSYGQVNEQFF. The CDR3 region has the DNA TGTGCCAGCAGTTCTTACGGACAGGTCAATGAGCAGTTCTTC.

The table lists this clonotype with many counts. The genes are TRBV6-9 and TRBJ1-1; tentatively, D is TRBD1 (5 bases). The CDR3 is 16 residues long. Germline lookup yields CDR1 MNHGY and CDR2 SVAAGI. V dropped 9 bases and J dropped 4 bases, with 24 bases sitting between them. The DNA of the CDR3 is TGTGCCAGGGCTGCGTATGAGAGGGGATACGCCACTGAAGCTTTCTTT. Translation: CARAAYERGYATEAFF.

Ten or more counts support this clonotype. The genes are TRBV28 and TRBJ1-1; D uncertain. Germline V lookup: CDR1 MDHEN, CDR2 SYDVKM. V dropped 5 bases and J dropped 4 bases, with 14 bases sitting between them. This CDR3 has 14 amino acids. CDR3 sequence reads: CASSLYGSVTEAFF. CDR3 bases: TGTGCCAGCAGTCTCTATGGGTCGGTCACTGAAGCTTTCTTT.

There are many counts of this clonotype. J is TRBJ1-5 and V is TRBV2; D might be TRBD1 (6 bases). V lost 5 bases to trimming and J lost 2 bases, with 16 bases between them. There are 16 residues in the CDR3. Germline V gives CDR1 SNHLY, CDR2 FYNNEI. The DNA of the CDR3 is TGTGCCAGCAGTAAGCAGGGGCGCATGGGCAATCAGCCCCAGCATTTT. It translates to CASSKQGRMGNQPQHF.

The V gene is TRBV30, the J gene TRBJ1-2, with D possibly matching TRBD1 (5 bases). The CDR3 extends over 14 amino acids. V was cut by 4 bases and J by 6 bases, with 18 bases left in between. Germline lookup yields CDR1 GTSNPN and CDR2 SVGIG (reference sequence). The CDR3 DNA follows: TGTGCCTGGAATGCACCGGGACCAGGGCATGGCTACACCTTC. It yields the protein CAWNAPGPGHGYTF. Full variable domain (remainder filled in from reference TRBV30 and TRBJ1-2): SQTIHQWPATLVQPVGSPLSLECTVEGTSNPNLYWYRQAAGRGLQLLFYSVGIGQISSEVPQNLSASRPQDRQFILSSKKLLLSDSGFYLCAWNAPGPGHGYTFGSGTRLTVV.

This clonotype was seen at least ten times. The J gene is TRBJ2-5, the V gene TRBV19; 8 bases fit TRBD1. Per germline, CDR1 LNHDA and CDR2 SQIVND (reference sequence). The CDR3 is 14 amino acids. Losses at the gene ends were 3 bases for V and 5 bases for J; bases not matched to a gene: 5. CDR3 loop: CASSIWGDRETQYF. CDR3 coding DNA: TGTGCCAGTAGTATTTGGGGGGACAGGGAGACCCAGTACTTC.

The chain links TRBV30 to TRBJ2-2; a weak D match, TRBD1 (5 bases). The CDR3 sequence is 15 residues long. V was trimmed by 1 base and J by 1 base, leaving 10 bases between them. CDR1 and CDR2 (germline): GTSNPN, SVGIG (reference sequence). The CDR3 DNA is TGTGCCTGGAGTGATGGACAACAGAACACCGGGGAGCTGTTTTTT. Translation gives CAWSDGQQNTGELFF.

This clonotype showed up many times. The genes are TRBV20-1 and TRBJ1-6, with D unclear. V was clipped by 0 bases and J by 8 bases, with 11 bases between them. This CDR3 has 14 residues. Germline assignment: CDR1 DFQATT and CDR2 SNEGSKA (reference sequence). Here the CDR3 reads CSARDRTVHSPLHF. For the CDR3, the DNA is TGCAGTGCTAGAGATAGGACGGTTCATTCACCCCTCCACTTT.

This clonotype was observed a few times. At one of its ends the junction is not consistent with the germline gene, which may arise from a read error. The chain employs TRBV3-1 and TRBJ1-1, with TRBD1 matching 11 bases. This CDR3 is 15 amino acids long. Germline-derived CDR1 and CDR2 are LGHDT and YNNKEL (reference sequence). The CDR3 region is CAGSHRDRGRTEAFF. The DNA of the CDR3 is TGTGCCGGCAGCCACCGGGACAGGGGGAGGACTGAAGCTTTCTTT.

This clonotype has ten or more counts. This chain connects TRBV28 to TRBJ2-7, with D possibly TRBD2 on 6 matching bases. The germline gives CDR1 MDHEN, CDR2 SYDVKM. This CDR3 has 14 amino acids. The germline V and J ends were trimmed by 4 bases and 6 bases, with 16 bases remaining between them. The CDR3 reads CASSSAGSLGEQYF. Here the CDR3 DNA reads TGTGCCAGCAGTTCAGCGGGCTCCCTCGGCGAGCAGTACTTC.

This clonotype turned up a few times. The CDR3 loop reads CASSLGGTIGQPQHF. The CDR3 DNA sequence: TGTGCCAGCAGTTTAGGGGGGACAATCGGTCAGCCCCAGCATTTT. The genes are TRBV27 and TRBJ1-5, with D perhaps TRBD1 (6 bases). CDR1 is MNHEY and CDR2 is SMNVEV in the germline V gene (reference sequence). The V end lost 2 bases, the J end lost 6 bases, and 14 bases lay between the germline ends. CDR3 size: 15 residues.

This clonotype was seen ten or more times. This rearrangement joins TRBV20-1 to TRBJ2-3; D might be TRBD2 (6 bases). There are 14 residues in the CDR3. The germline V gene has CDR1 DFQATT and CDR2 SNEGSKA (reference sequence). The CDR3 reads CSREAGTRSDTQYF. CDR3 nucleotide sequence: TGCTCCAGGGAGGCGGGCACGAGATCAGATACGCAGTATTTT.

Notes on this clonotype: A read error may be the cause here, since a much bigger clone is one base away. The rearrangement joins TRBV20-1 to TRBJ2-7; D not resolved. V lost 5 bases to trimming and J lost 7 bases, with 15 bases between them. CDR3 length: 12 amino acids. Looked up from germline, CDR1 is DFQATT and CDR2 is SNEGSKA (reference sequence). The CDR3 loop reads CSAGGEVVEQYF. The CDR3 DNA follows: TGCAGTGCTGGCGGAGAAGTAGTAGAGCAGTACTTC.

The sample holds a few counts of this clonotype. This sequence joins TRBV28 and TRBJ2-4; D possibly corresponds to TRBD2 (7 bases). Germline V lookup: CDR1 MDHEN, CDR2 SYDVKM. V dropped 2 bases and J dropped 8 bases, with 13 bases sitting between them. The CDR3 totals 14 residues. The CDR3 is CASSLRGAGDIQYF. CDR3 coding DNA: TGTGCCAGCAGTTTACGGGGGGCAGGGGACATTCAGTACTTC.

This clonotype was observed at least ten times. J is TRBJ2-7 and V is TRBV24-1; tentative D call: TRBD2 (5 bases). This CDR3 contains 15 residues. Trimming cost V 4 bases and J 3 bases, with 15 bases left between them. Germline V lookup: CDR1 KGHDR, CDR2 SFDVKD. The CDR3 DNA sequence: TGTGCCACCAGTGAACCTCTCCGGGGAAACTACGAGCAGTACTTC. Translation: CATSEPLRGNYEQYF.

This clonotype occurred many times. This chain uses TRBV12-3 or TRBV12-4 with TRBJ2-7, with D perhaps matching TRBD2 (5 bases). Trimming took off 6 bases at V and 6 bases at J, with 15 bases between the two ends. The CDR3 sequence is 13 residues long. The chain's CDR3 is CASSPTGVFEQYF. The CDR3 DNA reads TGTGCCAGCAGCCCGACCGGGGTCTTCGAGCAGTACTTC.

This clonotype was recorded many times. This sequence joins TRBV7-9 and TRBJ2-3, with 8 bases aligning to TRBD2. The junction had 6 bases not matched to a gene; V was cut back by 3 bases and J by 4 bases. From germline, CDR1 is SEHNR and CDR2 FQNEAQ (reference sequence). This CDR3 contains 15 residues. This chain's CDR3 is CASSFGGRRADTQYF. DNA for the CDR3: TGTGCCAGCAGCTTTGGCGGGAGGAGGGCAGATACGCAGTATTTT.

Ten or more counts support this clonotype. This chain connects TRBV11-2 to TRBJ2-7, with 10 bases matching TRBD2. Trimming cost V 0 bases and J 4 bases; bases outside gene matches: 3. The germline V gene has CDR1 SGHAT and CDR2 FQNNGV. The CDR3 is made up of 15 amino acids. CDR3 region: CASSLEASGGYEQYF. DNA for the CDR3: TGTGCCAGCAGCTTAGAGGCTAGCGGGGGTTACGAGCAGTACTTC. Supplemented by reference TRBV11-2 and TRBJ2-7, the full variable domain reads EAGVAQSPRYKIIEKRQSVAFWCNPISGHATLYWYQQILGQGPKLLIQFQNNGVVDDSQLPKDRFSAERLKGVDSTLKIQPAKLEDSAVYLCASSLEASGGYEQYFGPGTRLTVT.

V usage is TRBV6-1 and J usage is TRBJ1-4; D unresolved. The V gene's germline CDR1 is MNHNS and CDR2 SASEGT. The CDR3 covers 15 residues. V lost 4 bases and J 5 bases, leaving 14 bases between the germline ends. CDR3 sequence: CASSVTARNNEKLFF. The CDR3 nucleotides are TGTGCCAGCAGTGTTACAGCTCGGAACAATGAAAAACTGTTTTTT.

The chain links TRBV28 to TRBJ2-6, with unresolved D. This CDR3 region has 13 residues. V lost 7 bases, J lost 5 bases, and 9 bases lay in between. Germline loops: CDR1 MDHEN, CDR2 SYDVKM. CDR3 DNA: TGTGCCAGCAATGAGCTCTGGGCCAACGTCCTGACTTTC. This translates into CASNELWANVLTF. Filled out from reference TRBV28 and TRBJ2-6, the complete variable domain reads DVKVTQSSRYLVKRTGEKVFLECVQDMDHENMFWYRQDPGLGLRLIYFSYDVKMKEKGDIPEGYSVSREKKERFSLILESASTNQTSMYLCASNELWANVLTFGAGSRLTVL.

This clonotype occurred many times. The rearrangement joins TRBV28 to TRBJ2-1; 10 nucleotides align to TRBD2. Germline-derived CDR1 and CDR2 are MDHEN and SYDVKM. Trimming removed 5 bases from V and 7 bases from J; junction bases left unmatched: 8. The CDR3 runs 15 residues. CDR3: CASSPLAGVSNEQFF. CDR3 bases: TGTGCCAGCAGTCCCCTAGCGGGAGTATCGAATGAGCAGTTCTTC. The variable domain in full, completed from reference TRBV28 and TRBJ2-1, reads DVKVTQSSRYLVKRTGEKVFLECVQDMDHENMFWYRQDPGLGLRLIYFSYDVKMKEKGDIPEGYSVSREKKERFSLILESASTNQTSMYLCASSPLAGVSNEQFFGPGTRLTVL.

This clonotype showed up just a few times. The rearrangement links TRBV10-3 to TRBJ2-5, with D tentatively TRBD1 (7 bases). This CDR3 has 12 amino acids. Trimming left V 10 bases short and J 2 bases short, with 11 bases between. Germline CDR1 reads ENHRY; CDR2 reads SYGVKD. The CDR3 region is CATGDRQETQYF. DNA for the CDR3: TGTGCCACGGGGGACAGACAAGAGACCCAGTACTTC.

The sample holds a few counts of this clonotype. The gene calls are TRBV9 and TRBJ2-5, with TRBD2 as a possible D gene (6 bases). From germline, CDR1 is SGDLS and CDR2 YYNGEE. Deletions cut 0 bases from V and 2 bases from J, with 11 bases between. The CDR3 consists of 15 residues. The DNA for the CDR3 is TGTGCCAGCAGCGTAGTGGGGGGACCGCAAGAGACCCAGTACTTC. It encodes CASSVVGGPQETQYF.